This T cell receptor (beta chain) was sequenced during a study of molecular identifiers for immune sequencing clone quantification. Study-level background: Split five ways in replicates, RNA from approximately 20,000 or 98,000 naive CD8 cells had four portions sequenced.

Between the trimmed V and J ends, which lost 3 bases and 5 bases, there was a span of 8 bases. The CDR3 totals 12 residues. Previously published methods and listed TCR primers were used for the bulk TCR libraries. A single record per CDR3 protein comes from TCRdb applying MiXCR to the PCR reads. The sample carries fewer than 350,000 distinct CDR3 sequences, roughly a quarter recorded once. The V gene is TRBV12-3 or TRBV12-4, the J gene TRBJ2-7; D not resolved. Sequencing was carried out using naive CD8+ T cells from blood, with Jurkat cell RNA spiked in. Subset in this sample: FACS-sorted CD8+CD4-CCR7+CD45RA+ naive T cells. The receptor was isolated from a human donor in good health. Some libraries in this study had Jurkat cell RNA spiked in. The CDR3 DNA reads TGTGCCAGCAGTTTCGGGTTCCACGAGCAGTACTTC. Amino acid sequence: CASSFGFHEQYF.